The sequence of this TCR beta chain was determined in a study of blood T cell repertoires in COVID-19. Across the whole study: Both acute and convalescent COVID-19 samples were obtained from the United States, Italy and Spain. The analysed material was cDNA or gDNA that came from T cells, B-cell-depleted T cells, or PBMCs.

In the original workflow: Amplification of reference gene primers was used by the study to estimate nucleated cell counts. Data came from immunoSEQ multiplex PCR; TCRdb stores just in-frame clones and leaves some out. The DNA gave D and trimming, while V, J and clone size come from that table. The repertoire consists of about 70,000 clones, with approximately 79% occurring once and the leading ten covering 6.3%. The V and J ends lost 1 base and 0 bases respectively, with 4 bases between them. The V gene's germline CDR1 is SEHNR and CDR2 FQNEAQ (reference sequence). This CDR3 is 13 amino acids long. V and J are TRBV7-9 and TRBJ2-7; D not certain. Sequencing was performed on peripheral blood. This clonotype was sampled from a woman aged 55 to 70 with acute or convalescent COVID-19. This CDR3 reads CASSLVSSYEQYF. The CDR3 region has the DNA TGTGCCAGCAGCTTAGTGAGCTCCTACGAGCAGTACTTC. Together with reference TRBV7-9 and TRBJ2-7, the CDR3 gives the full variable domain: DTGVSQNPRHKITKRGQNVTFRCDPISEHNRLYWYRQTLGQGPEFLTYFQNEAQLEKSRLLSDRFSAERPKGSFSTLEIQRTEQGDSAMYLCASSLVSSYEQYFGPGTRLTVT.